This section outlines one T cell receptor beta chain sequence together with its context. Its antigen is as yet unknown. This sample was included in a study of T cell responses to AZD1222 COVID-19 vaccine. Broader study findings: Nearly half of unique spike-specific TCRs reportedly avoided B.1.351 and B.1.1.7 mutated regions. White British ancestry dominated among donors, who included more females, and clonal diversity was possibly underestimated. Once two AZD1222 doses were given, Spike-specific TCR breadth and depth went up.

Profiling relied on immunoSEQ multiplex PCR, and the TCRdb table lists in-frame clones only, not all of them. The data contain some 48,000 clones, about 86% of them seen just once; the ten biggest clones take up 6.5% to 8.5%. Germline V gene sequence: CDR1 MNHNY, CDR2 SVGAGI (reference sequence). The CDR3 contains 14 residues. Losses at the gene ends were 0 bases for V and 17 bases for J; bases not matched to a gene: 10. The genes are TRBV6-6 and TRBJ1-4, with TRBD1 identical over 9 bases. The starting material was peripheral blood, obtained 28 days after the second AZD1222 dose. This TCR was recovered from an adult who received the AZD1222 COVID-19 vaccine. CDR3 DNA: TGTGCCAGCAGTTACTCCTCTCCGGGACAGGGACATTTTTTT. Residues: CASSYSSPGQGHFF.